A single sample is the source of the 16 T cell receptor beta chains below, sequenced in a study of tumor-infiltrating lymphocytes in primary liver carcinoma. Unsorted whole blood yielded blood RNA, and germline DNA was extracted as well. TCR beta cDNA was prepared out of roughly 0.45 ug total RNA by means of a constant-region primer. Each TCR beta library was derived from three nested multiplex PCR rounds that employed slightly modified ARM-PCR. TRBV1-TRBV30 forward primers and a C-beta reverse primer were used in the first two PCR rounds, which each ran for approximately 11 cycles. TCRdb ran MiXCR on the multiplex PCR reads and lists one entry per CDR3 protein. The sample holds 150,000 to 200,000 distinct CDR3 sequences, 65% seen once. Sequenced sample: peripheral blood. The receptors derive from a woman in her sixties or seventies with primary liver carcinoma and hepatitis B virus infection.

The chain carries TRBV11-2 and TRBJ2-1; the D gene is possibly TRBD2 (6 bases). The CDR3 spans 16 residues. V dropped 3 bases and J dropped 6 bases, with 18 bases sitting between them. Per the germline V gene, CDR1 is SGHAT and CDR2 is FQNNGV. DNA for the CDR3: TGTGCCAGCAGCTTTATGCGGGGTAGCTTCTGCAATGAGCAGTTCTTC. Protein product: CASSFMRGSFCNEQFF.

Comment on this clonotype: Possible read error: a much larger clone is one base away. The CDR3 sequence is CASSLINQSQHF. The DNA for the CDR3 is TGTGCCAGCAGTTTAATCAATCAGTCCCAGCATTTT. This rearrangement joins TRBV28 to TRBJ1-5, with D unresolved. The length of the CDR3 is 12 residues. The germline V gene encodes CDR1 MDHEN and CDR2 SYDVKM.

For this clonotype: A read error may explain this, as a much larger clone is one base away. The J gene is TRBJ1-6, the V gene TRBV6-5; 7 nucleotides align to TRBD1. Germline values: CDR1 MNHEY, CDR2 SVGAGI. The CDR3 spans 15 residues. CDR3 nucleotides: TGTGCCAGCAGCCGGACCCGACAGGGTAATTCACCCTTCCACTTT. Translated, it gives CASSRTRQGNSPFHF.

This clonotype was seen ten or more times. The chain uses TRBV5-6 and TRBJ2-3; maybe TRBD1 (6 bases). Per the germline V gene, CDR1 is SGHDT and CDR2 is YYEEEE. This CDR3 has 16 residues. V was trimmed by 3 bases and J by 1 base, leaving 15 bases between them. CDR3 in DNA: TGTGCCAGCAGCTCCACCGGGACAACTCGCACAGATACGCAGTATTTT. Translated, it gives CASSSTGTTRTDTQYF.

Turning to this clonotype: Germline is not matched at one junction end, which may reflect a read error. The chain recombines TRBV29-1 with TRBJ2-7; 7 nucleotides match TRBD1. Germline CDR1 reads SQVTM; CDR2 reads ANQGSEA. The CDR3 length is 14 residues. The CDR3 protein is CSVEIGGGSYEQYF. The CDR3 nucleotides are TGCAGCGTTGAGATAGGGGGCGGGTCCTACGAGCAGTATTTC.

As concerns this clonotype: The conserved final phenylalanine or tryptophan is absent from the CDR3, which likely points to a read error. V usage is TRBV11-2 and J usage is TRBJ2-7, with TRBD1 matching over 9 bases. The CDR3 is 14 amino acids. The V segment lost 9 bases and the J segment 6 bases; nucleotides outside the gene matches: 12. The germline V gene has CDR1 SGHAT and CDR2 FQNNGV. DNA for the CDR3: TGTGCCAGTAACCTCCGGGACAGGGTCGGCGAGCAGTACCTC. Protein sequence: CASNLRDRVGEQYL.

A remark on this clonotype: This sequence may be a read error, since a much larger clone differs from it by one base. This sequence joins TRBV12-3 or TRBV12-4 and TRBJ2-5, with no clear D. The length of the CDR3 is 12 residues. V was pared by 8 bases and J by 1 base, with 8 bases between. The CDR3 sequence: CASLGIQETQYF. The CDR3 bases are TGTGCCAGCTTGGGGATCCAAGAGACCCAGTACTTC.

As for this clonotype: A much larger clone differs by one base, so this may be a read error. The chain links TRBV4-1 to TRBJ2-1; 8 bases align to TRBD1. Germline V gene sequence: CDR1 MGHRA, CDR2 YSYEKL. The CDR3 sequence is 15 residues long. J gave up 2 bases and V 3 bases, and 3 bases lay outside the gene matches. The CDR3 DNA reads TGCGCCAGCAGCCACAGGGGGCTACCCTACAATGAGCAGTTCTTC. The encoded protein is CASSHRGLPYNEQFF.

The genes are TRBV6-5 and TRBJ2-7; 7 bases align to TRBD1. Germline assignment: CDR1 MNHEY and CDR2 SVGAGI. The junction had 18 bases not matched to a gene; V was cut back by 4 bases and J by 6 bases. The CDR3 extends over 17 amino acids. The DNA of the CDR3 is TGTGCCAGCAGTTCGCCCCTAGGGACAGTGGCGGTGAGCGAGCAGTACTTC. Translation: CASSSPLGTVAVSEQYF.

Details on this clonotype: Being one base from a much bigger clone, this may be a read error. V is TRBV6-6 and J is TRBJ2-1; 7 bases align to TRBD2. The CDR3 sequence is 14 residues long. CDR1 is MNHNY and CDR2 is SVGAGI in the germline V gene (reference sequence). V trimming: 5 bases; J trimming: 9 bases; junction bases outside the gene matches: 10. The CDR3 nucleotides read TGTGCCAGCAGTAAAGCGGGACGGGGCAGTGAGCAGTTCTTC. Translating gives CASSKAGRGSEQFF.

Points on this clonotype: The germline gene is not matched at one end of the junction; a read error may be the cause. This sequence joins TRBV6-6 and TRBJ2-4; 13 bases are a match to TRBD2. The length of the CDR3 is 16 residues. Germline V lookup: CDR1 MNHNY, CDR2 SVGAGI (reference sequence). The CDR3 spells CASKKGLAGAKSIQYF. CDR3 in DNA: TGTGCCAGCAAAAAAGGACTAGCGGGAGCCAAAAGCATTCAGTATTTC.

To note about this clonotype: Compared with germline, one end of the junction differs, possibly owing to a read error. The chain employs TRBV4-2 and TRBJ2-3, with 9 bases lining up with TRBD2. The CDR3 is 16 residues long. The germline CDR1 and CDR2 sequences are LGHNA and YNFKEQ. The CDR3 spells CASSQAGGRGTNTQYF. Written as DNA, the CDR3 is TGTGCCAGCAGCCAAGCCGGCGGGAGGGGCACAAATACGCAGTATTTT.

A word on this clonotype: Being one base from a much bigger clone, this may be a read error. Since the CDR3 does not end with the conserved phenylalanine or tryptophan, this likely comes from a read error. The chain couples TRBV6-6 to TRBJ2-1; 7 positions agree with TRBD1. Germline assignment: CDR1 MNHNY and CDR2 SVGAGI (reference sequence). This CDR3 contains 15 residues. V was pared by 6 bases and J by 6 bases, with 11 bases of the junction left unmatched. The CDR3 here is CASRQEQGLGNEQFS. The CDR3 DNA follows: TGTGCCAGCAGGCAAGAACAGGGGTTAGGCAATGAGCAGTTCTCC.

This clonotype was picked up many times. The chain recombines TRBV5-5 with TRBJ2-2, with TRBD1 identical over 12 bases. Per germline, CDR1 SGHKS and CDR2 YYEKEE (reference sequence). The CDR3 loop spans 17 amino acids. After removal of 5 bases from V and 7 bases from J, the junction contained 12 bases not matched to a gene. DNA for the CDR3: TGTGCCAGCAGTCGAACCGGGACAGGGGGCTCTTTCGGGGAGCTGTTTTTT. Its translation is CASSRTGTGGSFGELFF. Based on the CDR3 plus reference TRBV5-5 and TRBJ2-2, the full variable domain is DAGVTQSPTHLIKTRGQQVTLRCSPISGHKSVSWYQQVLGQGPQFIFQYYEKEERGRGNFPDRFSARQFPNYSSELNVNALLLGDSALYLCASSRTGTGGSFGELFFGEGSRLTVL.

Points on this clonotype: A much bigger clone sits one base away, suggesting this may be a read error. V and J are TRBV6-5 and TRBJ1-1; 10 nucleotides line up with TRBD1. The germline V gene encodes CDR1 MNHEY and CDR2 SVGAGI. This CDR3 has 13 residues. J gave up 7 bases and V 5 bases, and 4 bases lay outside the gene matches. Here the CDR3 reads CASSHGDRGEAFF. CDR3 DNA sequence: TGTGCCAGCAGTCACGGGGACAGGGGTGAAGCTTTCTTT.

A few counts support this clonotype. In nucleotides, the CDR3 is TGTGCCAGCAGTTCTCCCCCCGGGACCCCGAGCACCGGGGAGCTGTTTTTT. This codes for CASSSPPGTPSTGELFF. This sequence joins TRBV28 and TRBJ2-2; D possibly uses TRBD1 or TRBD2 (5 bases each). Trimming took off 4 bases at V and 4 bases at J, with 19 bases between the two ends. CDR1 and CDR2 (germline): MDHEN, SYDVKM. The CDR3 runs to 17 residues. The complete variable domain, with remaining parts taken from reference TRBV28 and TRBJ2-2, reads DVKVTQSSRYLVKRTGEKVFLECVQDMDHENMFWYRQDPGLGLRLIYFSYDVKMKEKGDIPEGYSVSREKKERFSLILESASTNQTSMYLCASSSPPGTPSTGELFFGEGSRLTVL.